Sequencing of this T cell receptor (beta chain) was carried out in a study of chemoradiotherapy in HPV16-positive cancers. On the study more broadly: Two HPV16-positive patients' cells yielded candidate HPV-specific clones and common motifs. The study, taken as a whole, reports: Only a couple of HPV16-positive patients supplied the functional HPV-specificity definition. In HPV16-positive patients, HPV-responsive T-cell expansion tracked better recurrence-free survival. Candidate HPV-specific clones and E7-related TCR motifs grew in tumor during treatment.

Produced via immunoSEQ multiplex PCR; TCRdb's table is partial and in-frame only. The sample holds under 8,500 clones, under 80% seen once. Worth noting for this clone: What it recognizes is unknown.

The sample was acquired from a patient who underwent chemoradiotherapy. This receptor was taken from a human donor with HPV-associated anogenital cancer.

CDR3: CSARQGNEQYF. The CDR3 DNA follows: TGCAGTGCTAGACAGGGGAACGAGCAGTACTTC. J is TRBJ2-7 and V is TRBV20-1, with D perhaps matching TRBD1 (6 bases). Per germline, CDR1 DFQATT and CDR2 SNEGSKA (reference sequence). The CDR3 covers 11 residues. The V end lost 2 bases, the J end lost 5 bases, and 7 bases lay between the germline ends.